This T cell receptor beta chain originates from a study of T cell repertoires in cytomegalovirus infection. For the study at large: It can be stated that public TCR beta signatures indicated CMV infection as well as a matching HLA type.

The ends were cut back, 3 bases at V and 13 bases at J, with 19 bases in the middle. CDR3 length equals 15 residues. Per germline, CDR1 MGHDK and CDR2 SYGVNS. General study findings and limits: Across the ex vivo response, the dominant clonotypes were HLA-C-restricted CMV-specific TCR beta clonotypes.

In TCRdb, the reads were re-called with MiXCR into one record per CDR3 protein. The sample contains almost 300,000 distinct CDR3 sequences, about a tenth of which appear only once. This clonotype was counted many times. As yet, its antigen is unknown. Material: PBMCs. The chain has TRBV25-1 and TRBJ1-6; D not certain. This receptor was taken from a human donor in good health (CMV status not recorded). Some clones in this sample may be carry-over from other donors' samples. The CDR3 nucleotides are TGTGCCAGCAGTGAGGTTTGGAACCCTGAGAACCCCCTCCACTTT. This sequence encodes CASSEVWNPENPLHF. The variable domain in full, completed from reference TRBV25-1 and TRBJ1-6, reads EADIYQTPRYLVIGTGKKITLECSQTMGHDKMYWYQQDPGMELHLIHYSYGVNSTEKGDLSSESTVSRIRTEHFPLTLESARPSHTSQYLCASSEVWNPENPLHFGNGTRLTVT.